Listed below are T cell receptor beta chains from one sample, sequenced in a study of CD8 T cells in Susac syndrome. TCRdb re-analysed the immunoSEQ multiplex PCR reads in MiXCR, keeping a single row per CDR3 protein. This sample yields 140,000 to 150,000 distinct CDR3 sequences, of which approximately 95% are seen a single time; 0.065% to 0.1% belongs to the top ten. The sequenced sample was CD4+ T cells from PBMCs. These receptors were collected from a human donor in good health. CDR3s include the opening cysteine and the closing phenylalanine or tryptophan. The D gene is left open where the match is weak. The size field is filled for only some rows; it gives once, few, many or a size class.

TRBJ2-5 | TRBV9 | TRBD1 | 15 | NA | CASSGGTGGEETQYF | TGTGCCAGCAGCGGAGGGACAGGGGGCGAAGAGACCCAGTACTTC
TRBJ2-7 | TRBV29-1 | NA | 13 | few | CSASAGIGYEQYF | TGCAGCGCTTCTGCCGGGATCGGCTACGAGCAGTACTTC
TRBJ2-5 | TRBV7-9 | NA | 15 | NA | CASILSGTEGKTQYF | TGTGCCAGCATCCTTAGCGGAACTGAGGGAAAGACCCAGTACTTC
TRBJ2-7 | TRBV9 | NA | 16 | NA | CASSVASSSSSYEQYF | TGTGCCAGCAGCGTAGCAAGTAGTTCTAGCTCCTACGAGCAGTACTTC
TRBJ1-1 | TRBV20-1 | NA | 12 | NA | CSAMTVNTEAFF | TGCAGTGCAATGACGGTGAACACTGAAGCTTTCTTT
TRBJ2-7 | TRBV7-9 | NA | 14 | once | CASSFGTGTYEQYF | TGTGCCAGCAGCTTTGGGACGGGCACCTACGAGCAGTACTTC
TRBJ1-2 | TRBV27 | NA | 17 | NA | CASSSSPGQPERDGYTF | TGTGCCAGCAGTTCCTCCCCCGGACAGCCCGAGAGGGATGGCTACACCTTC
TRBJ1-1 | TRBV29-1 | NA | 15 | NA | CSVAFVGQENTEAFF | TGCAGCGTCGCCTTCGTGGGACAAGAGAACACTGAAGCTTTCTTT
TRBJ2-7 | TRBV5-1 | TRBD2 | 17 | NA | CASSEGKTSGRAYEQYF | TGCGCCAGCAGCGAGGGAAAGACTAGCGGGAGAGCCTACGAGCAGTACTTC
TRBJ1-1 | TRBV5-6 | TRBD1 | 16 | once | CASRPGQGARSTEAFF | TGTGCCAGCAGACCGGGACAGGGGGCTCGTAGCACTGAAGCTTTCTTT
TRBJ1-5 | TRBV7-6 | NA | 13 | NA | CASSPKGGLPQHF | TGTGCCAGCAGCCCCAAGGGGGGATTGCCCCAGCATTTT
TRBJ1-2 | TRBV29-1 | TRBD1 | 14 | NA | CSVGTGGAGYGYTF | TGCAGCGTTGGAACAGGGGGCGCAGGCTATGGCTACACCTTC
TRBJ1-1 | TRBV27 | NA | 14 | NA | CASTALLGNTEAFF | TGTGCCAGCACTGCGCTGTTGGGAAACACTGAAGCTTTCTTT
TRBJ2-3 | TRBV5-1 | NA | 15 | NA | CASSLGWISEDTQYF | TGCGCCAGCAGCTTGGGGTGGATTTCGGAAGATACGCAGTATTTT
TRBJ2-4 | TRBV6-1 | TRBD1 | 19 | NA | CASSHLGQGSLIAKNIQYF | TGTGCCAGCAGTCATCTGGGACAGGGGTCCTTAATAGCCAAAAACATTCAGTACTTC
TRBJ2-7 | TRBV4-1 | NA | 13 | NA | CASSQDVENLQYF | TGCGCCAGCAGCCAAGATGTCGAGAACCTACAGTACTTC
TRBJ1-1 | TRBV20-1 | NA | 14 | NA | CSASTRLGITEAFF | TGCAGTGCTAGTACACGTCTGGGGATCACTGAAGCTTTCTTT
TRBJ2-1 | TRBV3-1 | TRBD2 | 17 | NA | CASSQETSGRVSNEQFF | TGTGCCAGCAGCCAAGAGACTAGCGGGAGGGTATCCAATGAGCAGTTCTTC
TRBJ2-5 | TRBV19 | NA | 11 | few | CASSEEETQYF | TGTGCCAGTAGTGAAGAAGAGACCCAGTACTTC
TRBJ2-3 | TRBV5-4 | TRBD2 | 17 | NA | CASSTAPRTSGTDTQYF | TGTGCCAGCAGCACCGCCCCAAGGACTAGCGGCACAGATACGCAGTATTTT
TRBJ1-5 | TRBV5-1 | TRBD1 | 16 | once | CASSLGTGGSNQPQHF | TGCGCCAGCAGCTTGGGCACAGGGGGAAGCAATCAGCCCCAGCATTTT
TRBJ1-2 | TRBV30 | NA | 15 | NA | CAWSITGLLYYGYTF | TGTGCCTGGAGTATTACAGGGTTGCTCTACTATGGCTACACCTTC
TRBJ1-1 | TRBV6-4 | NA | 13 | NA | CASSDEGGTEAFF | TGTGCCAGCAGTGACGAGGGCGGCACTGAAGCTTTCTTT
TRBJ2-7 | TRBV15 | NA | 13 | NA | CATSRDHTYEQYF | TGTGCCACCAGCAGAGACCATACCTACGAGCAGTACTTC
TRBJ1-4 | TRBV10-3 | NA | 13 | NA | CAIRGDESEKLFF | TGTGCCATCAGAGGGGACGAAAGTGAAAAACTGTTTTTT
TRBJ2-7 | TRBV18 | NA | 15 | NA | CASSPTVVVLYEQYF | TGTGCCAGCTCACCTACCGTGGTAGTCCTCTACGAGCAGTACTTC
TRBJ2-5 | TRBV18 | NA | 13 | NA | CASSLQGDETQYF | TGTGCCAGCTCACTTCAGGGTGACGAGACCCAGTACTTC
TRBJ2-5 | TRBV3-1 | TRBD2 | 13 | NA | CASSPSGRETQYF | TGTGCCAGCAGCCCTAGCGGGAGGGAGACCCAGTACTTC
TRBJ2-2 | TRBV28 | NA | 15 | NA | CASRTPNRATGELFF | TGTGCCAGCAGAACACCCAACAGGGCCACCGGGGAGCTGTTTTTT
TRBJ2-7 | TRBV3-1 | NA | 13 | NA | CASSQAASYEQYF | TGTGCCAGCAGCCAAGCCGCATCCTACGAGCAGTACTTC
TRBJ2-1 | TRBV18 | NA | 12 | NA | CASSLPYNEQFF | TGTGCCAGCTCACTGCCGTACAATGAGCAGTTCTTC
TRBJ2-5 | TRBV10-2 | NA | 16 | once | CASSESGTLTAETQYF | TGCGCCAGCAGTGAGTCTGGGACACTTACCGCAGAGACCCAGTACTTC
TRBJ2-3 | TRBV9 | NA | 14 | NA | CASSVYGSTDTQYF | TGTGCCAGCAGCGTTTATGGGAGCACAGATACGCAGTATTTT
TRBJ2-2 | TRBV28 | NA | 15 | NA | CASKSLGADTGELFF | TGTGCCAGCAAGTCCTTGGGGGCGGACACCGGGGAGCTGTTTTTT
TRBJ2-2 | TRBV5-1 | TRBD1 | 15 | NA | CASSLDRAETGELFF | TGCGCCAGCAGCTTAGACAGGGCGGAGACCGGGGAGCTGTTTTTT
TRBJ2-7 | TRBV10-3 | NA | 14 | NA | CAIRLAMGSYEQYF | TGTGCCATCCGGCTAGCGATGGGGTCCTACGAGCAGTACTTC
TRBJ2-1 | TRBV3-1 | NA | 14 | NA | CASSQGPFYNEQFF | TGTGCCAGCAGCCAGGGACCATTCTACAATGAGCAGTTCTTC